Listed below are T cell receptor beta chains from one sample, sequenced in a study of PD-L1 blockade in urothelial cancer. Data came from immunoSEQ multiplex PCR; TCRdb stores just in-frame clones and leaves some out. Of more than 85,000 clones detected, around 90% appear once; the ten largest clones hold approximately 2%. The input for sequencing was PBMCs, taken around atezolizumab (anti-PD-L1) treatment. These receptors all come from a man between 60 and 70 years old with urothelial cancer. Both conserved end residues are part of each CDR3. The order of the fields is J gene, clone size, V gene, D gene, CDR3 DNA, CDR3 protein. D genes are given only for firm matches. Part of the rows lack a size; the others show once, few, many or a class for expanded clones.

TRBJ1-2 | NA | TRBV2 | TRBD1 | TGTGCCAGCAGACAAGGGACAGGTTATGGCTACACCTTC | CASRQGTGYGYTF
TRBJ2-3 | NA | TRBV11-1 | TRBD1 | TGTGCCAGCAGCGTATACGGACAGGGTCTCACAGATACGCAGTATTTT | CASSVYGQGLTDTQYF
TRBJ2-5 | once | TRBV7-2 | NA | TGTGCCAGCAGGTCTGGCGGGTTACAAGAGACCCAGTACTTC | CASRSGGLQETQYF
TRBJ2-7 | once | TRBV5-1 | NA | TGCGCCAGCAGCCTGGAGGGGGTCAGCCTCTACGAGCAGTACTTC | CASSLEGVSLYEQYF
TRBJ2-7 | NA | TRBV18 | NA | TGTGCCAGCTCACGTTCAGAGACAGAGACTCCCTACGAGCAGTACTTC | CASSRSETETPYEQYF
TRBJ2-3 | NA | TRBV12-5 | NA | TGTGCTAGTGGTTTCCCCCTAACAGGGATCGAGGATACGCAGTATTTT | CASGFPLTGIEDTQYF
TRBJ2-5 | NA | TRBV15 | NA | TGTGCCACCAGGCCATTTGGGGTAAGGGGAGAGACCCAGTACTTC | CATRPFGVRGETQYF
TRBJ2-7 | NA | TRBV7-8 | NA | TGTGCCAGCAGCTTAAGGGGCAGCTACGAGCAGTACTTC | CASSLRGSYEQYF
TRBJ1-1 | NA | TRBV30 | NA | TGTGCATGCCAGGGGCCGAACACTGAAGCTTTCTTT | CACQGPNTEAFF
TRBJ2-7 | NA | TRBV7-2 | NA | TGTGCCAGCAGCCCATCTCCAGGGATGTACGAGCAGTACTTC | CASSPSPGMYEQYF
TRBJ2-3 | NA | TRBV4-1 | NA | TGCGCCAGCAGCCAACTTCCAGGGGCCACAGATACGCAGTATTTT | CASSQLPGATDTQYF
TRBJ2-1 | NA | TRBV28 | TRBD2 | TGTGCCAGCATCCTGGGAACGGGACTAGCGGATGAGCAGTTCTTC | CASILGTGLADEQFF
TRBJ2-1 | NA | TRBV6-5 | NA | TGTGCCAGCAGCCCCCGGCCGAGGAATGAGCAGTTCTTC | CASSPRPRNEQFF
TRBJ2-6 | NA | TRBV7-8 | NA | TGTGCCAGCAGCTTAGTCGAGGTGATCGGGACTCCCCGGAAGGGGGCCAACGTCCTGACTTTC | CASSLVEVIGTPRKGANVLTF
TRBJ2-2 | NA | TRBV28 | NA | TGTGCCAGCAGCCTTAACACCGGGGAGCTGTTTTTT | CASSLNTGELFF
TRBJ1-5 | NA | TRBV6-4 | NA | TGTGCCAGCAATGTTATCTCTTCAGGGTTCAGGCAGCCCCAGCATTTT | CASNVISSGFRQPQHF
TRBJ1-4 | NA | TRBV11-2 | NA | TGTGCCAGCAGCTTCATCCCATCTAATGAAAAACTGTTTTTT | CASSFIPSNEKLFF
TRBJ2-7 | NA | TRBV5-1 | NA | TGCGCCAGCAGCTTGTCTCGGGCTAGCGCGAACTACGAGCAGTACTTC | CASSLSRASANYEQYF
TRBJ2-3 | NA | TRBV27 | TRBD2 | TGTGCCAGCAGTTTGGGGCCACGGGGGGTAGGCACAGATACGCAGTATTTT | CASSLGPRGVGTDTQYF
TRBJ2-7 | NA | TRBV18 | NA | TGTGCCAGCTCCCTCGGACAGACCTACGAGCAGTACTTC | CASSLGQTYEQYF
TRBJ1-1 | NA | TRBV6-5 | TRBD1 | TGTGCCAGCAGCAGGACAGGGGGGAACACTGAAGCTTTCTTT | CASSRTGGNTEAFF
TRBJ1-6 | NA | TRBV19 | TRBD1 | TGTGCCAGTAGTATCGGACAGGCTGGCTCCTATAATTCACCCCTCCACTTT | CASSIGQAGSYNSPLHF
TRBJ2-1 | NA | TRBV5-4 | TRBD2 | TGTGCCAGCAGCTCCGCTAGCGGAAACTACAATGAGCAGTTCTTC | CASSSASGNYNEQFF
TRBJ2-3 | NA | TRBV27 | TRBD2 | TGTGCCAGCAGTTTTCTAGCGGCCACAGATACGCAGTATTTT | CASSFLAATDTQYF
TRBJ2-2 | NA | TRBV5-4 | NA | TGTGCCAGCAGGGTTCGGGGGATGTCCACCGGGGAGCTGTTTTTT | CASRVRGMSTGELFF
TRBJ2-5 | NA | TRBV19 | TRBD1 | TGTGCCAGTGCGGGACAGGGTGGGACCCAGTACTTC | CASAGQGGTQYF
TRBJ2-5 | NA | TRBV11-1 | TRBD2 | TGTGCCAGCAGCTTCGGGCTAGCGGGGCAAGAGACCCAGTACTTC | CASSFGLAGQETQYF
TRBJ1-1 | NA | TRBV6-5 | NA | TGTGCCAGCAGTCCCCAGGGGTCGGGACCTGAAGCTTTCTTT | CASSPQGSGPEAFF
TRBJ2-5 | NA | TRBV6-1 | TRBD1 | TGTGCCAGCAGTGAAAATTGGACAGGGGCAGAGACCCAGTACTTC | CASSENWTGAETQYF
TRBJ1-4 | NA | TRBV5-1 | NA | TGCGCCAGCAGCCCGGGGGGGGGTGTCAGGGCCGAAAAACTGTTTTTT | CASSPGGGVRAEKLFF
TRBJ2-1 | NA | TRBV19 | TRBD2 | TGTGCCAGACCCACACTAGCGGAGAATGAGCAGTTCTTC | CARPTLAENEQFF
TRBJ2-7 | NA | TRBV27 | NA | TGTGCCAGCAGTTTAACTGGGGGAGGCCTCCGTATGGGAACCTACGAGCAGTACTTC | CASSLTGGGLRMGTYEQYF
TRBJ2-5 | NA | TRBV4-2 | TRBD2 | TGTGCCAGCAGCCAAGATGGCGGACTAGCGGGTTCCCAAGAGACCCAGTACTTC | CASSQDGGLAGSQETQYF
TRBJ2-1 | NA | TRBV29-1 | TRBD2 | TGCAGCGTTCAAGGGACTAGCAGATACAATGAGCAGTTCTTC | CSVQGTSRYNEQFF
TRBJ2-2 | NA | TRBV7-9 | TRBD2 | TGTGCCAGCAGCTTAGGACTAGCGGGAGATCACACCGGGGAGCTGTTTTTT | CASSLGLAGDHTGELFF
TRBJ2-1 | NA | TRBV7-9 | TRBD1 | TGTGCCAGCAGCTTAATTGGGCAGGGGGTGTTCGATGAGCAGTTCTTC | CASSLIGQGVFDEQFF
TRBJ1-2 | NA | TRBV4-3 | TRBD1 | TGCGCCAGCAGCCAGGGTACAGGGGGCGACTATGGCTACACCTTC | CASSQGTGGDYGYTF
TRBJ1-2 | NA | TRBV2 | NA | TGTGCCAGCAGTGCTTTGACTATACATGGCTACACCTTC | CASSALTIHGYTF
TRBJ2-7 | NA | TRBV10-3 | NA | TGTGCCATCAGCGGGACAAACTCCTACGAGCAGTACTTC | CAISGTNSYEQYF
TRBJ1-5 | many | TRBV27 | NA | TGTGCCAGCAGTTTGCGGACAGCGAATCAGCCCCAGCATTTT | CASSLRTANQPQHF
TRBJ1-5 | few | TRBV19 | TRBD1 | TGTGCCAGTAGCCCAAGCCAGGGGGGCCAGCCCCAGCATTTT | CASSPSQGGQPQHF
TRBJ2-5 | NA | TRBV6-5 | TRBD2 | TGTGCCAGCAGGCTACTAGCGGGAGTGGAGACCCAGTACTTC | CASRLLAGVETQYF
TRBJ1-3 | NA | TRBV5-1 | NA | TGCGCCAGCAGCTTGGCTTTGTCTGGAAACACCATATATTTT | CASSLALSGNTIYF
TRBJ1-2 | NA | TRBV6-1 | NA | TGTGCCAGCAGGCCTAACTTGGGCTACACCTTC | CASRPNLGYTF
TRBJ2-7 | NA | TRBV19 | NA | TGTGCCAGTAGTATTAACGGGAGCCCCGAGCAGTACTTC | CASSINGSPEQYF
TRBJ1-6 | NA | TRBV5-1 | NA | TGCGCCAGCAGCTTGGGCGTGGCCGGGTCACCCCTCCACTTT | CASSLGVAGSPLHF
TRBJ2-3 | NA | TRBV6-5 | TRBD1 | TGTGCCAGCAGTCGGACAGGGTACGCAGATACGCAGTATTTT | CASSRTGYADTQYF